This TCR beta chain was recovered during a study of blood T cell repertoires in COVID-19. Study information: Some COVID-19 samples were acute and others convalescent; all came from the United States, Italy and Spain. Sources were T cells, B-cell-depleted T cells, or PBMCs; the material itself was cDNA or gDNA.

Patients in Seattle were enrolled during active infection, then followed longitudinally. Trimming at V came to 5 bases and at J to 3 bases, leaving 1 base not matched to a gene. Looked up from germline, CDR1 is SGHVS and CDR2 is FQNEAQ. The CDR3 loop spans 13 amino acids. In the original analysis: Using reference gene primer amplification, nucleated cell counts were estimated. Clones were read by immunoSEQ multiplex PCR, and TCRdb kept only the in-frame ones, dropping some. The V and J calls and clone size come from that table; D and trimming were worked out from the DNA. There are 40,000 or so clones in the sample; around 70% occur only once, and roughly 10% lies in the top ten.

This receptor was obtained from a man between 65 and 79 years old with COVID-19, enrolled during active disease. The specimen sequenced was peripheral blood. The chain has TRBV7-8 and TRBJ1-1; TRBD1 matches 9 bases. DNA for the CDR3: TGTGCCAGCAGCAGACAGGGGGACACTGAAGCTTTCTTT. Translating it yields CASSRQGDTEAFF.